Below, one T cell receptor beta chain is given with its context. Its antigen is not known. With 1 base removed from V and 2 bases from J, the gap between germline ends came to 9 bases. The CDR3 loop spans 14 amino acids. CDR1 SGHTA and CDR2 FQGNSA come from the germline V gene. It was at deep level that the assay was run. Generated by immunoSEQ multiplex PCR, the TCRdb table keeps only in-frame clones and is missing some. The sample lists 2 million to 2.5 million clones; 93% were seen once. The sample originates from a study of shared clonotypes between healthy human individuals. Study-wide findings and caveats: Sharing across four donors was seen in 4% to 6.5% of naive CD4 clonotypes.

This chain uses TRBV7-2 with TRBJ2-7, with D uncertain. The sample taken for sequencing was naive CD4+ T cells from PBMCs. Subset meaning: CD45RA+ positively selected. The TCR originated in a young man in good health. Some clones in this sample may be carry-over from other donors' samples. CDR3 residues: CASSLGPGPYEQYF. The CDR3 DNA follows: TGTGCCAGCAGCTTAGGTCCGGGTCCCTACGAGCAGTACTTC.